These 29 T cell receptor beta chains were all obtained from the same sample, sequenced in a study of radiation and T cells in renal cell carcinoma. TCRdb's copy holds only in-frame clones and misses some; the assay was immunoSEQ multiplex PCR. The sample has some 150,000 clones; 86% are singletons. Time point: blood 4 weeks post-SBRT, at nephrectomy. Regarding treatment: 15 Gy SBRT to primary tumor, nephrectomy 4 weeks later. Sequenced material: blood, taken from a patient whose treatment included radiotherapy and nephrectomy. These receptors were collected from a woman aged 45-60 years with renal cell carcinoma.

The chain links TRBV7-8 to TRBJ2-5; TRBD1 might be the D (6 bases). CDR1 and CDR2 (germline): SGHVS, FQNEAQ. This CDR3 region has 17 residues. Trimming shortened V by 5 bases and J by 1 base, and 20 bases separated the two germline ends. The CDR3 spells CASSPGGGHPVQETQYF. Here the CDR3 DNA reads TGTGCCAGCAGCCCCGGTGGGGGACACCCCGTCCAAGAGACCCAGTACTTC.

CDR3 DNA: TGTGCCAGCACCCGACTGGGACAGGAGAACACCGGGGAGCTGTTTTTT. Translating it yields CASTRLGQENTGELFF. J is TRBJ2-2 and V is TRBV5-4, with TRBD1 identical over 8 bases. Germline CDR1 is SGHNT and CDR2 is YYREEE (reference sequence). The CDR3 runs to 16 residues. With 6 bases clipped from V and 1 base from J, the junction kept 8 bases outside the gene matches.

J is TRBJ1-4 and V is TRBV28, with D tentatively TRBD1 (6 bases). Looked up from germline, CDR1 is MDHEN and CDR2 is SYDVKM. The CDR3 is 14 residues long. V gave up 5 bases and J gave up 3 bases, with 10 bases separating them. The CDR3 DNA follows: TGTGCCAGCAGTGAACAGGGCCCTAATGAAAAACTGTTTTTT. Translated: CASSEQGPNEKLFF.

V is TRBV9 and J is TRBJ2-2; 8 positions match TRBD1. The CDR3 runs to 16 residues. V was clipped by 4 bases and J by 5 bases; unmatched bases: 10. From germline, CDR1 is SGDLS and CDR2 YYNGEE. The CDR3 is CASSRGQGSRTGELFF. The CDR3, as DNA: TGTGCCAGCAGCCGAGGACAGGGAAGTCGTACCGGGGAGCTGTTTTTT.

The V call is TRBV5-1, the J call TRBJ2-7, with 11 bases that match TRBD2. The germline gives CDR1 SGHRS, CDR2 YFSETQ. V dropped 6 bases and J dropped 5; count of bases not matched to a gene: 4. The CDR3 is made up of 13 amino acids. The CDR3 nucleotides are TGCGCCAGCAACCTAGCGGGAGGACACGAGCAGTACTTC. It codes for CASNLAGGHEQYF.

The chain joins TRBV5-1 to TRBJ2-1; the D is unclear. V was cut by 0 bases and J by 4 bases, with 5 bases left in between. The germline gives CDR1 SGHRS, CDR2 YFSETQ. There are 13 residues in the CDR3. The CDR3 sequence is CASSLEQYNEQFF. CDR3 in DNA: TGCGCCAGCAGCTTGGAACAGTACAATGAGCAGTTCTTC.

The rearrangement joins TRBV28 to TRBJ2-1; weak D call: TRBD2 (6 bases). The CDR3 has 14 residues. The germline V and J ends were trimmed by 2 bases and 9 bases, with 14 bases remaining between them. The germline V gene has CDR1 MDHEN and CDR2 SYDVKM. CDR3 protein: CASSLAGTRGEQFF. The CDR3 DNA follows: TGTGCCAGCAGTTTAGCGGGGACGAGGGGTGAGCAGTTCTTC. The whole variable domain, filled in from reference TRBV28 and TRBJ2-1, reads DVKVTQSSRYLVKRTGEKVFLECVQDMDHENMFWYRQDPGLGLRLIYFSYDVKMKEKGDIPEGYSVSREKKERFSLILESASTNQTSMYLCASSLAGTRGEQFFGPGTRLTVL.

This chain connects TRBV18 to TRBJ1-4; no clear D gene. Trimming cost V 3 bases and J 5 bases, with 10 bases left between them. The CDR3 sequence is 14 residues long. Germline V lookup: CDR1 KGHSH, CDR2 LQKENI. This CDR3 reads CASSPGGINEKLFF. Written as DNA, the CDR3 is TGTGCCAGCTCACCCGGTGGCATCAATGAAAAACTGTTTTTT.

The chain recombines TRBV7-6 with TRBJ2-7; a possible D gene is TRBD1 (8 bases). Germline CDR1 reads SGHVS; CDR2 reads FNYEAQ. The ends were cut back, 1 base at V and 4 bases at J, with 14 bases in the middle. This CDR3 region has 15 residues. The CDR3 here is CASSLEDREGYEQYF. CDR3 bases: TGTGCCAGCAGCTTAGAGGACAGGGAGGGGTACGAGCAGTACTTC.

This chain links TRBV7-9 with TRBJ2-7; D remains ambiguous. V lost 5 bases to trimming and J lost 6 bases, with 14 bases between them. There are 13 residues in the CDR3. From germline, CDR1 is SEHNR and CDR2 FQNEAQ (reference sequence). The CDR3: CASSLPSQSEQYF. The CDR3 nucleotides are TGTGCCAGCAGCCTCCCCTCCCAGTCCGAGCAGTACTTC.

In its sample, this clone was seen a few times. This chain links TRBV7-2 with TRBJ2-7; D unresolved. Germline-derived CDR1 and CDR2 are SGHTA and FQGNSA. The CDR3 is made up of 14 amino acids. Trimming took off 2 bases at V and 2 bases at J, with 10 bases between the two ends. In nucleotides, the CDR3 is TGTGCCAGCAGCTTATTCGCTGGAACCTACGAGCAGTACTTC. Its translation is CASSLFAGTYEQYF. Using reference TRBV7-2 and TRBJ2-7 for the parts outside the CDR3, the full variable domain is GAGVSQSPSNKVTEKGKDVELRCDPISGHTALYWYRQSLGQGLEFLIYFQGNSAPDKSGLPSDRFSAERTGGSVSTLTIQRTQQEDSAVYLCASSLFAGTYEQYFGPGTRLTVT.

The DNA of the CDR3 is TGTGCCAGCAGCCCTAATTATAATTCACCCCTCCACTTT. This codes for CASSPNYNSPLHF. The chain combines TRBV5-6 with TRBJ1-6; D gene unclear. The CDR3 covers 13 residues. V shed 4 bases and J shed 4 bases, with 6 bases lying between them. Germline values: CDR1 SGHDT, CDR2 YYEEEE.

This clone was picked up one time. The gene calls are TRBV5-1 and TRBJ2-1; D ambiguous. This CDR3 has 15 amino acids. Germline V gene data show CDR1 as SGHRS and CDR2 as YFSETQ. Trimming took 7 bases from V and 4 from J, leaving 18 bases between them. The CDR3 nucleotides read TGCGCCAGCTCGTTAGTACAGAACAATTACAATGAGCAGTTCTTC. This sequence encodes CASSLVQNNYNEQFF.

V and J are TRBV7-9 and TRBJ2-5; 12 positions match TRBD2. CDR1 is SEHNR and CDR2 is FQNEAQ in the germline V gene (reference sequence). J was trimmed by 4 bases and V by 4 bases; bases with no gene match: 7. This CDR3 is 16 amino acids long. Here the CDR3 reads CASSSHRGLAGETQYF. The CDR3 DNA follows: TGTGCCAGCAGCTCCCACCGGGGACTAGCGGGAGAGACCCAGTACTTC.

The rearrangement links TRBV5-4 to TRBJ2-3; TRBD1 might be the D (6 bases). Germline V gene lookup returns CDR1 SGHNT and CDR2 YYREEE (reference sequence). V dropped 2 bases and J dropped 6 bases, with 13 bases sitting between them. The CDR3 sequence is 14 residues long. The CDR3 region has the DNA TGTGCCAGCAGCTTAGCCCGGACAGCTGATACGCAGTATTTT. Translated: CASSLARTADTQYF.

This clone was picked up a small number of times. The chain combines TRBV7-2 with TRBJ2-1; D gene unclear. The CDR3 runs 11 residues. Germline V lookup: CDR1 SGHTA, CDR2 FQGNSA. V lost 7 bases and J 7 bases, leaving 8 bases between the germline ends. CDR3 loop: CASNVANEQFF. CDR3 nucleotide sequence: TGTGCCAGCAACGTCGCGAATGAGCAGTTCTTC. Supplemented by reference TRBV7-2 and TRBJ2-1, the full variable domain reads GAGVSQSPSNKVTEKGKDVELRCDPISGHTALYWYRQSLGQGLEFLIYFQGNSAPDKSGLPSDRFSAERTGGSVSTLTIQRTQQEDSAVYLCASNVANEQFFGPGTRLTVL.

This clone was picked up one time. The chain is built from TRBV7-9 and TRBJ2-7; D is perhaps TRBD1 (6 bases). The germline gives CDR1 SEHNR, CDR2 FQNEAQ (reference sequence). The CDR3 length is 15 residues. V was pared by 5 bases and J by 3 bases, with 17 bases between. The CDR3 here is CASSRRQAPLYEQYF. CDR3 sequence (DNA): TGTGCCAGCAGCCGTCGACAGGCGCCCCTCTACGAGCAGTACTTC. The full variable domain, rest sourced from reference TRBV7-9 and TRBJ2-7, is DTGVSQNPRHKITKRGQNVTFRCDPISEHNRLYWYRQTLGQGPEFLTYFQNEAQLEKSRLLSDRFSAERPKGSFSTLEIQRTEQGDSAMYLCASSRRQAPLYEQYFGPGTRLTVT.

V is TRBV5-6 and J is TRBJ2-1; D remains ambiguous. CDR1 and CDR2 from the germline V gene are SGHDT and YYEEEE. The CDR3 extends over 15 amino acids. Trimming removed 5 bases from V and 4 bases from J, with 16 bases in between. CDR3 amino acids: CASSSAPGGYNEQFF. The DNA of the CDR3 is TGTGCCAGCAGTTCGGCCCCCGGTGGATACAATGAGCAGTTCTTC. Drawing the rest from reference TRBV5-6 and TRBJ2-1, the complete variable domain is DAGVTQSPTHLIKTRGQQVTLRCSPKSGHDTVSWYQQALGQGPQFIFQYYEEEERQRGNFPDRFSGHQFPNYSSELNVNALLLGDSALYLCASSSAPGGYNEQFFGPGTRLTVL.

The chain combines TRBV5-1 with TRBJ1-3; 7 bases line up with TRBD1. The CDR3 has 14 amino acids. Germline V gives CDR1 SGHRS, CDR2 YFSETQ. V shed 4 bases and J 2 bases; nucleotides not matched to a gene: 3. In DNA, the CDR3 is TGCGCCAGCAGCCAAGGACAGGCTGGAAACACCATATATTTT. Amino acids: CASSQGQAGNTIYF.

The sample holds one count of this clone. Distinct nucleotide sequences in the sample also encode this CDR3. V is TRBV10-3 and J is TRBJ2-7, with TRBD1 as a possible D gene (6 bases). The V and J ends lost 2 bases and 0 bases respectively, with 14 bases between them. Germline-derived CDR1 and CDR2 are ENHRY and SYGVKD. This CDR3 is 16 amino acids long. The DNA of the CDR3 is TGTGCCATCAGTGAGCCGGGGACGGACAGCTCCTACGAGCAGTACTTC. This gives the protein CAISEPGTDSSYEQYF.

The CDR3 nucleotides read TGCAGTGCTCCTTTTAATACGCAGTATTTT. Its protein is CSAPFNTQYF. The J gene is TRBJ2-3, the V gene TRBV20-1, with unresolved D. Between the trimmed V and J ends, which lost 5 bases and 7 bases, there was a span of 7 bases. Per the germline V gene, CDR1 is DFQATT and CDR2 is SNEGSKA (reference sequence). The CDR3 runs to 10 residues.

The chain has TRBV5-1 and TRBJ1-4; weak D call: TRBD1 (6 bases). Trimming removed 4 bases at V and 8 bases at J, with 9 bases between. Germline values: CDR1 SGHRS, CDR2 YFSETQ. The CDR3 runs to 12 residues. The CDR3 DNA reads TGCGCCAGCAGCCACGACAGGGAAAAACTGTTTTTT. Translated: CASSHDREKLFF.

This chain joins TRBV28 and TRBJ2-7; D is unresolved. Trimming shortened V by 7 bases and J by 6 bases, and 16 bases separated the two germline ends. This CDR3 is 13 amino acids long. Germline CDR1 and CDR2: MDHEN and SYDVKM. CDR3 sequence: CASTGPWASEQYF. The CDR3 DNA follows: TGTGCCAGCACGGGCCCTTGGGCCTCCGAGCAGTACTTC.

The V gene is TRBV7-9, the J gene TRBJ1-1, with a possible D match to TRBD1 (5 bases). The CDR3 spans 13 residues. Germline CDR1 reads SEHNR; CDR2 reads FQNEAQ (reference sequence). V was cut by 4 bases and J by 14 bases, with 20 bases left in between. The CDR3 coding sequence is TGTGCCAGCAGCTATACCACAGATTGGGGGACCTTCTTT. Its translation is CASSYTTDWGTFF.

This clone was observed once. This chain connects TRBV6-1 to TRBJ2-5; D is ambiguous. The CDR3 is made up of 13 amino acids. Trimming cost V 4 bases and J 2 bases, with 8 bases left between them. CDR1 MNHNS and CDR2 SASEGT come from the germline V gene. In DNA form, the CDR3 reads TGTGCCAGCAGTGGGGATTTTCAAGAGACCCAGTACTTC. This gives the protein CASSGDFQETQYF.

The rearrangement joins TRBV14 to TRBJ2-1; possible D gene TRBD2, 5 bases. Deletions cut 1 base from V and 9 bases from J, with 10 bases between. This CDR3 region has 13 residues. The germline gives CDR1 SGHDN, CDR2 FVKESK. The CDR3: CASSQGRTGEQFF. CDR3 in DNA: TGTGCCAGCAGCCAAGGGAGGACCGGTGAGCAGTTCTTC.

The gene calls are TRBV4-1 and TRBJ2-7, with 14 bases that match TRBD2. The V and J ends lost 1 base and 2 bases, in that order; junction bases with no gene match: 7. CDR3 length equals 18 residues. Germline V gives CDR1 MGHRA, CDR2 YSYEKL. Here the CDR3 reads CASSQVGGLAGGPYEQYF. DNA for the CDR3: TGCGCCAGCAGCCAAGTCGGTGGACTAGCGGGAGGTCCCTACGAGCAGTACTTC.

The chain combines TRBV5-1 with TRBJ2-5; D perhaps matches TRBD1 (6 bases). Per germline, CDR1 SGHRS and CDR2 YFSETQ. The CDR3 totals 15 residues. V lost 0 bases and J 4 bases, leaving 13 bases between the germline ends. The chain's CDR3 is CASSLGQGSGETQYF. The CDR3 nucleotides read TGCGCCAGCAGCTTGGGGCAGGGGTCGGGAGAGACCCAGTACTTC.

This clone was seen a handful of times. The chain joins TRBV6-1 to TRBJ2-5, with D tentatively TRBD1 (6 bases). Trimming shortened V by 2 bases and J by 5 bases, and 12 bases separated the two germline ends. The CDR3 totals 14 residues. Germline CDR1 MNHNS, CDR2 SASEGT. DNA for the CDR3: TGTGCCAGCAGTGAAATACAGGGATGGGAGACCCAGTACTTC. Translating gives CASSEIQGWETQYF.